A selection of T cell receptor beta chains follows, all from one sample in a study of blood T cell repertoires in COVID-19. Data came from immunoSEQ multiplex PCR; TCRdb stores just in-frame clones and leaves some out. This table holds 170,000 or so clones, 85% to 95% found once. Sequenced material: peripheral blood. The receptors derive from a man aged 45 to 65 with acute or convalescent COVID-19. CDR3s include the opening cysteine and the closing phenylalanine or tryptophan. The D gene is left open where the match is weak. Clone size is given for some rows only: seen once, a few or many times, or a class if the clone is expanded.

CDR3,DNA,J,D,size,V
CASSYPQVIDEQYF,TGTGCCAGCAGCTACCCACAGGTGATCGACGAGCAGTACTTC,TRBJ2-7,-,-,TRBV21-1
CASMSRLAGLDNEQFF,TGTGCCAGTATGAGCAGGCTAGCGGGACTCGACAATGAGCAGTTCTTC,TRBJ2-1,TRBD2,few,TRBV19
CASSDGTGGEAEQYF,TGTGCCAGCAGCGACGGGACAGGGGGCGAGGCCGAGCAGTACTTC,TRBJ2-7,TRBD1,few,TRBV4-2
CASSPGQGNQPQHF,TGTGCCAGCAGCCCAGGACAGGGCAATCAGCCCCAGCATTTT,TRBJ1-5,TRBD1,-,TRBV28
CASSHSSYNEQFF,TGTGCCAGCAGTCATAGCTCCTACAATGAGCAGTTCTTC,TRBJ2-1,-,-,TRBV5-4
CASSTETYEQYF,TGTGCCAGCTCGACAGAAACCTACGAGCAGTACTTC,TRBJ2-7,-,few,TRBV2
CATTGQAYEQYF,TGTGCCACCACGGGACAGGCGTACGAGCAGTACTTC,TRBJ2-7,TRBD1,-,TRBV5-6
CASSGPGYEQYF,TGTGCCAGTAGCGGGCCGGGGTACGAGCAGTACTTC,TRBJ2-7,-,-,TRBV19
CASSPYSTGVGELFF,TGTGCCAGCAGCCCCTATTCAACGGGAGTCGGAGAGCTGTTTTTT,TRBJ2-2,-,-,TRBV7-2
CASRQGFQETQYF,TGCGCCAGCAGACAGGGGTTTCAAGAGACCCAGTACTTC,TRBJ2-5,TRBD1,-,TRBV10-2
CASSLATGGSDYGYTF,TGTGCCAGCAGCTTAGCAACCGGGGGGTCCGACTATGGCTACACCTTC,TRBJ1-2,-,-,TRBV11-3
CASSYSSGQQQFF,TGTGCCAGCAGTTACTCATCTGGGCAACAGCAGTTCTTC,TRBJ2-1,-,-,TRBV6-5
CASSLMEGYEQYF,TGCGCCAGCAGCTTAATGGAGGGATACGAGCAGTACTTC,TRBJ2-7,-,-,TRBV5-1
CASSSHANTGELFF,TGTGCCAGCAGCTCACACGCGAACACCGGGGAGCTGTTTTTT,TRBJ2-2,-,-,TRBV11-1
CASRPGVSGETQYF,TGTGCCAGCAGGCCAGGGGTTTCAGGGGAGACCCAGTACTTC,TRBJ2-5,-,-,TRBV6-6
CASTLSGRFDEQFF,TGTGCCAGCACCCTAAGCGGGAGGTTCGATGAGCAGTTCTTC,TRBJ2-1,TRBD2,-,TRBV28
CASSIVGTQGSPHEQYF,TGTGCCAGTAGTATAGTAGGGACACAGGGGTCTCCGCACGAGCAGTACTTC,TRBJ2-7,TRBD1,-,TRBV19
CASSPGTGGNEQFF,TGTGCCAGCAGCCCCGGGACAGGGGGGAATGAGCAGTTCTTC,TRBJ2-1,TRBD1,-,TRBV3-1/TRBV3-2
CASSHTVGTGVSQPQHF,TGTGCCAGCAGTCATACCGTCGGGACAGGGGTAAGTCAGCCCCAGCATTTT,TRBJ1-5,TRBD1,-,TRBV28
CASSPRTGELFF,TGTGCCAGCAGTCCCCGGACCGGGGAGCTGTTTTTT,TRBJ2-2,-,-,TRBV6-1
CASSVSGQTNYGYTF,TGTGCCAGCAGCGTAAGTGGACAGACCAACTATGGCTACACCTTC,TRBJ1-2,-,-,TRBV9
CASSEDNEEIKKLFF,TGTGCCAGCAGTGAGGACAACGAGGAAATTAAAAAACTGTTTTTT,TRBJ1-4,-,-,TRBV2
CASRPTGGSSQPQHF,TGTGCCAGCAGACCGACAGGGGGCTCTAGTCAGCCCCAGCATTTT,TRBJ1-5,TRBD1,-,TRBV6-5
CASSLGSGEKGGELFF,TGTGCCAGCAGCCTGGGGAGTGGCGAGAAGGGCGGGGAGCTGTTTTTT,TRBJ2-2,-,-,TRBV7-6
CASRETAANTGELFF,TGTGCCAGCAGAGAGACAGCCGCGAACACCGGGGAGCTGTTTTTT,TRBJ2-2,-,-,TRBV2
CASSLVQGFYSNQPQHF,TGTGCCAGCAGTTTAGTACAGGGATTCTATAGCAATCAGCCCCAGCATTTT,TRBJ1-5,-,-,TRBV28
CAISADSPDSAVEQYF,TGTGCCATCAGCGCGGACAGCCCGGACTCGGCGGTGGAGCAGTACTTC,TRBJ2-7,-,-,TRBV10-3
CASSQSGTSVLNTGELFF,TGCGCCAGCAGCCAATCCGGGACTAGCGTTTTGAACACCGGGGAGCTGTTTTTT,TRBJ2-2,TRBD2,-,TRBV4-1
CASSLGRGYSSYNEQFF,TGTGCCAGCAGTCTCGGTAGGGGCTACTCCTCCTACAATGAGCAGTTCTTC,TRBJ2-1,-,-,TRBV6-6
CASSPWTSDEQFF,TGTGCCAGCAGCCCGTGGACTAGTGATGAGCAGTTCTTC,TRBJ2-1,TRBD2,-,TRBV11-2
CASSLAPRTSASSYEQYF,TGTGCCAGCAGCTTAGCTCCTCGGACTAGCGCCAGCTCCTACGAGCAGTACTTC,TRBJ2-7,TRBD2,-,TRBV7-2
CASSRDSSGNTIYF,TGTGCCAGCTCACGGGACAGCTCTGGAAACACCATATATTTT,TRBJ1-3,TRBD1,-,TRBV18
CASTRGSDTGELFF,TGTGCCAGCACTCGCGGGAGTGATACCGGGGAGCTGTTTTTT,TRBJ2-2,TRBD2,-,TRBV25-1
CSVGGGLNIQYF,TGCAGCGTGGGGGGGGGCCTGAACATTCAGTACTTC,TRBJ2-4,-,-,TRBV29-1
CASSPIESPNSPLHF,TGTGCCAGCTCACCAATTGAAAGCCCTAATTCACCCCTCCACTTT,TRBJ1-6,-,-,TRBV18
CASSAPGVNTGELFF,TGTGCCAGCAGTGCCCCGGGGGTAAACACCGGGGAGCTGTTTTTT,TRBJ2-2,-,-,TRBV25-1
CASSLAPTLLAKNIQYF,TGTGCCAGCAGCTTAGCTCCCACACTACTAGCCAAAAACATTCAGTACTTC,TRBJ2-4,-,-,TRBV7-9
CASSPDPEGAQPQHF,TGTGCCAGCTCCCCCGACCCCGAAGGAGCTCAGCCCCAGCATTTT,TRBJ1-5,-,-,TRBV18
CAIYPGGLFSEAFF,TGTGCCATCTACCCGGGAGGGCTATTTTCTGAAGCTTTCTTT,TRBJ1-1,-,-,TRBV10-3
CASRSIGELFF,TGTGCCAGCAGGTCTATCGGGGAGCTGTTTTTT,TRBJ2-2,-,-,TRBV7-9
CASSLSGRTSGSSYEQYF,TGTGCCAGCAGTTTATCAGGGCGGACTAGCGGGAGTTCCTACGAGCAGTACTTC,TRBJ2-7,TRBD2,-,TRBV27
CAISESGGSSYEQYF,TGTGCCATCAGTGAAAGTGGCGGGAGCTCCTACGAGCAGTACTTC,TRBJ2-7,TRBD2,-,TRBV10-3
CASSLVEPGNSPLHF,TGTGCCAGCAGCTTAGTGGAACCGGGGAATTCACCCCTCCACTTT,TRBJ1-6,-,-,TRBV7-2
CASSSYYLTDTQYF,TGTGCCAGCAGCTCGTACTATCTCACAGATACGCAGTATTTT,TRBJ2-3,-,-,TRBV11-2
CASSSQTSGSNYEQYF,TGTGCCAGCAGCTCCCAGACTAGCGGGAGTAATTACGAGCAGTACTTC,TRBJ2-7,TRBD2,-,TRBV7-8
CASSPRGGPQHF,TGTGCCAGCAGCCCTCGGGGGGGGCCCCAGCATTTT,TRBJ1-5,-,-,TRBV6-6
CASSTSGGTTGELFF,TGTGCCAGCAGTACTAGCGGGGGCACCACCGGGGAGCTGTTTTTT,TRBJ2-2,TRBD2,-,TRBV27
CASSHRRWTGIDNQPQHF,TGTGCCAGCAGTCACCGAAGATGGACAGGGATCGACAATCAGCCCCAGCATTTT,TRBJ1-5,TRBD1,-,TRBV28
CASTPTGQVNSPLHF,TGTGCCAGCACCCCAACCGGACAGGTCAATTCACCCCTCCACTTT,TRBJ1-6,TRBD1,-,TRBV27
CASRGSGRAFYEQYF,TGTGCCAGCAGGGGCAGCGGGAGGGCCTTCTACGAGCAGTACTTC,TRBJ2-7,TRBD2,-,TRBV28
CASSARDLPRELFF,TGTGCCAGCAGTGCCCGGGATCTCCCCCGGGAGCTGTTTTTT,TRBJ2-2,-,-,TRBV28
CASSLSTGGNEKLFF,TGTGCCAGCAGCTTATCGACAGGGGGTAATGAAAAACTGTTTTTT,TRBJ1-4,TRBD1,-,TRBV5-4
CASSLTRDREPFF,TGTGCCAGCAGCTTAACCCGGGACAGGGAGCCTTTCTTT,TRBJ1-1,TRBD1,few,TRBV11-2